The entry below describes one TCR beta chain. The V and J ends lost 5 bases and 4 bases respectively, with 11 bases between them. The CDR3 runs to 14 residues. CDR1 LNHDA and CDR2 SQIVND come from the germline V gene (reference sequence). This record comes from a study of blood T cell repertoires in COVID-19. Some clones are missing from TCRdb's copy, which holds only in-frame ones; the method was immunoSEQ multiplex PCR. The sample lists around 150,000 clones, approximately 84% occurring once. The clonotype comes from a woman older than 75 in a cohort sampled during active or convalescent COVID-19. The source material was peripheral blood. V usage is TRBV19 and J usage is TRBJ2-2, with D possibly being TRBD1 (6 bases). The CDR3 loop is CASSPGQVTGELFF. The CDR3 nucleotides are TGTGCCAGTAGTCCGGGACAAGTCACCGGGGAGCTGTTTTTT. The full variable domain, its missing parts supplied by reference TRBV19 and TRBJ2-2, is DGGITQSPKYLFRKEGQNVTLSCEQNLNHDAMYWYRQDPGQGLRLIYYSQIVNDFQKGDIAEGYSVSREKKESFPLTVTSAQKNPTAFYLCASSPGQVTGELFFGEGSRLTVL.